Sequencing of this TCR beta chain was carried out in a study of blood T cell repertoires in COVID-19. For the study at large: PBMCs, B-cell-depleted T cells, or T cells provided the cDNA or gDNA that made up the material.

The CDR3 totals 13 residues. Germline CDR1 reads SQVTM; CDR2 reads ANQGSEA. V lost 4 bases to trimming and J lost 4 bases; unmatched junction nucleotides: 6. Participants, about 18 to 100 years old, spanned 25 or so US areas. Cohort 3 donors counted as recovered after two negative PCRs, clearance, or resolved symptoms. Original processing methods: Reference gene primer amplification gave estimated nucleated cell counts. Data came from immunoSEQ multiplex PCR; TCRdb stores just in-frame clones and leaves some out. V, J and clone size derive from that table, while D and trimming were established from the DNA sequence. The sample yields about 240,000 clones, approximately 90% seen once.

Sequenced: PBMCs or T cells enriched from blood (not recorded which). The clonotype comes from a woman aged 25 to 45 who had recovered from COVID-19. This chain connects TRBV29-1 to TRBJ1-1, with TRBD1 identical over 7 bases. CDR3 nucleotides: TGCAGCGTTGCGCCGGGACAGATCACTGAAGCTTTCTTT. Protein sequence: CSVAPGQITEAFF.